This T cell receptor beta chain originates from a study of blood T cell repertoires in COVID-19. Across the study: Samples came from the United States, Italy and Spain, spanning acute and convalescent COVID-19.

Assay used: immunoSEQ multiplex PCR; TCRdb lists only in-frame clones, some missing. This sample has about 100,000 clones, with around four fifths found just once. V lost 4 bases and J 0 bases, leaving 13 bases between the germline ends. The CDR3 consists of 15 residues. CDR1 LGHDT and CDR2 YNNKEL come from the germline V gene (reference sequence). The sequence derives from a man in his sixties or seventies with active or convalescent COVID-19. This chain joins TRBV3-1 (or the pseudogene TRBV3-2) and TRBJ2-7, with D possibly being TRBD1 (6 bases). Source material: peripheral blood. CDR3 in amino acids: CASSPTDRPSYEQYF. The CDR3 coding sequence is TGTGCCAGCAGCCCGACGGACAGACCCTCCTACGAGCAGTACTTC.